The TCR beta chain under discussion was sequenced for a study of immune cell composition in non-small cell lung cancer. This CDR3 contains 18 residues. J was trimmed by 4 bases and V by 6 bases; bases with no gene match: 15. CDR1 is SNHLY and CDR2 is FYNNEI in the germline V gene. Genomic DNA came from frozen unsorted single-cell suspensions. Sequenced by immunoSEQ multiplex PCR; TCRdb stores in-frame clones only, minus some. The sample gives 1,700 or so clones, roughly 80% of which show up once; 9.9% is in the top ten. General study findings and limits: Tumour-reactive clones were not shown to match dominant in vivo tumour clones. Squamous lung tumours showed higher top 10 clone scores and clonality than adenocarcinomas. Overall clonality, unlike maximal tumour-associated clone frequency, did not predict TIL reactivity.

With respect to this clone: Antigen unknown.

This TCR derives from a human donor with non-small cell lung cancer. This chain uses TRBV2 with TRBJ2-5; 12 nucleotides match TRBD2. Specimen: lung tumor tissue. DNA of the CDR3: TGTGCCAGCAGCCGAAGCCCCGCTAGCGGGAGGGCTGGAGAGACCCAGTACTTC. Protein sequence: CASSRSPASGRAGETQYF.